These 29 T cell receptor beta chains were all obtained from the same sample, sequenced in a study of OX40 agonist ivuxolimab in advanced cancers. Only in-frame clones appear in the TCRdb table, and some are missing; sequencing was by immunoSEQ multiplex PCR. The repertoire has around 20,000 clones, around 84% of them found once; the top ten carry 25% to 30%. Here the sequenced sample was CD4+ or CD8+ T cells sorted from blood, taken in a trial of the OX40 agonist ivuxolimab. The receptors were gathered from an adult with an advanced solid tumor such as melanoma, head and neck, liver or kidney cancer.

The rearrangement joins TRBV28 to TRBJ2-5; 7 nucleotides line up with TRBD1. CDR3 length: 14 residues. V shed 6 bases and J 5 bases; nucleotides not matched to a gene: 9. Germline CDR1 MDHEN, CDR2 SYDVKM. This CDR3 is CASRGRQQGETQYF. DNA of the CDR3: TGTGCCAGCAGGGGCCGCCAACAGGGGGAGACCCAGTACTTC.

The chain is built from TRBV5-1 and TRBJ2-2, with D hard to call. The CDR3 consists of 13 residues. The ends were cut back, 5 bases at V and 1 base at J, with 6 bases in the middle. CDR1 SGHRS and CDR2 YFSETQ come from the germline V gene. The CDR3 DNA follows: TGCGCCAGCAGGAATGAGAACACCGGGGAGCTGTTTTTT. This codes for CASRNENTGELFF.

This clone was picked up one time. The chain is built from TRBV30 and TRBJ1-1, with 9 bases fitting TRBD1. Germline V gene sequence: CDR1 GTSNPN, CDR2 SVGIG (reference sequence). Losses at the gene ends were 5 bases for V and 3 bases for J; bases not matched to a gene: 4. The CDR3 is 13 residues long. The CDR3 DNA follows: TGTGCCTGGCGACAGGGGGGCCACACTGAAGCTTTCTTT. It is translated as CAWRQGGHTEAFF.

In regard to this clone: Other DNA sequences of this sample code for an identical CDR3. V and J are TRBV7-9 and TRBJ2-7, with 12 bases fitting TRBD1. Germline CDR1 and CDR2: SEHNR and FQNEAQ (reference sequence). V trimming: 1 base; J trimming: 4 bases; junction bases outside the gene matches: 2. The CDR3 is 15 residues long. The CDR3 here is CASSLGGQGAYEQYF. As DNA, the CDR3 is TGTGCCAGCAGCTTAGGGGGACAGGGGGCTTACGAGCAGTACTTC.

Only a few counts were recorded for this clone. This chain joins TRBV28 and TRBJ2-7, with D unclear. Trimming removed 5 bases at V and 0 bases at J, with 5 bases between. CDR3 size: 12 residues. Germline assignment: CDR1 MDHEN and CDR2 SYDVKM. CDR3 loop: CASSPNSYEQYF. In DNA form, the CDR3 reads TGTGCCAGCAGTCCCAACTCCTACGAGCAGTACTTC.

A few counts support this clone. The CDR3 nucleotides are TGTGCCAGCAGCCCGGGACTAGCGGGGCTACAAGAGACCCAGTACTTC. It specifies CASSPGLAGLQETQYF. The chain combines TRBV11-3 with TRBJ2-5; TRBD2 aligns across 13 bases. Germline CDR1 and CDR2: SGHNT and YENEEA. V lost 5 bases to trimming and J lost 2 bases; unmatched junction nucleotides: 5. The CDR3 extends over 16 amino acids.

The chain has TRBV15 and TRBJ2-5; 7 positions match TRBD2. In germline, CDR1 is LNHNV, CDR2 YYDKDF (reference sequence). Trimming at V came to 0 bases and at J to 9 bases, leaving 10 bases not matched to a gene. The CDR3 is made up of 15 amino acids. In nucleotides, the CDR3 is TGTGCCACCAGCAGAGATAGGGGCCTTGCGGGGGCCCAGTACTTC. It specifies CATSRDRGLAGAQYF.

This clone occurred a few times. The CDR3 nucleotides are TGTGCCAGCAGCTTAGCCGCTTGGACAGCCCAAACCTACAATGAGCAGTTCTTC. It translates to CASSLAAWTAQTYNEQFF. J is TRBJ2-1 and V is TRBV7-9, with D perhaps matching TRBD1 (6 bases). The CDR3 is 18 amino acids. Trimming removed 0 bases from V and 2 bases from J, with 17 bases in between. Germline V gene lookup returns CDR1 SEHNR and CDR2 FQNEAQ (reference sequence).

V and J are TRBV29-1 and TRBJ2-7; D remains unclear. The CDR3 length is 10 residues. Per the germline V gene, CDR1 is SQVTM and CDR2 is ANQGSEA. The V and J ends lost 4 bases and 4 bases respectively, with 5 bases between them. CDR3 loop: CSVVQYEQYF. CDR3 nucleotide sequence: TGCAGCGTTGTCCAGTACGAGCAGTACTTC.

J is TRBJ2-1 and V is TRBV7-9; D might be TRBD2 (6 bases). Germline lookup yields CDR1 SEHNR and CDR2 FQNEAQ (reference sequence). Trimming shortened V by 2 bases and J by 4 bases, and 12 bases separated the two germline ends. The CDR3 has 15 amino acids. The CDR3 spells CASSLRGKGYNEQFF. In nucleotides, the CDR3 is TGTGCCAGCAGCTTACGGGGGAAGGGGTACAATGAGCAGTTCTTC.

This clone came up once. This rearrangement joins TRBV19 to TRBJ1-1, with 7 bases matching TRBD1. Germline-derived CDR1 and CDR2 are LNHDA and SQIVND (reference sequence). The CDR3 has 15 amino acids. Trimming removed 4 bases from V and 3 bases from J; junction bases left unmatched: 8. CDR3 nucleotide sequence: TGTGCCAGTAGTACGACAGGGTACCTCGACACTGAAGCTTTCTTT. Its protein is CASSTTGYLDTEAFF.

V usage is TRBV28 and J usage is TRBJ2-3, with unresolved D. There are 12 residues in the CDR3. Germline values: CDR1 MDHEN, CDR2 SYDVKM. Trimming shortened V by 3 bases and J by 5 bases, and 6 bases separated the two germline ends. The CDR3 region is CASSLGRDTQYF. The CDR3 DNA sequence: TGTGCCAGCAGTTTGGGTAGAGATACGCAGTATTTT.

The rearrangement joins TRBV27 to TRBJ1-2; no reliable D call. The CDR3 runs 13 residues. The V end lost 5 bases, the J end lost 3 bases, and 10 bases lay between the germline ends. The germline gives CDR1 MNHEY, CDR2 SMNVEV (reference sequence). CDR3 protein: CASSSDVYYGYTF. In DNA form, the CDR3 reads TGTGCCAGCAGTAGCGATGTATACTATGGCTACACCTTC.

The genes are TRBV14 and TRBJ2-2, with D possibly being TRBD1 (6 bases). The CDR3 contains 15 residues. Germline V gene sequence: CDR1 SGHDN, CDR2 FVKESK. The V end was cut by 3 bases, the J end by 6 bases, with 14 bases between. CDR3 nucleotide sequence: TGTGCCAGCAGCCAGACAGTGTCAGGGGCCGGGGAGCTGTTTTTT. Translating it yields CASSQTVSGAGELFF.

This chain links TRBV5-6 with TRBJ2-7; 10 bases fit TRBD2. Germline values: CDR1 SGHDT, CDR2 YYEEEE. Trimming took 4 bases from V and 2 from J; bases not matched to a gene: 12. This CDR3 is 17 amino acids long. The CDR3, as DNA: TGTGCCAGCAGCCCGCCCCTGACTAGCGGGTACACCTACGAGCAGTACTTC. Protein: CASSPPLTSGYTYEQYF. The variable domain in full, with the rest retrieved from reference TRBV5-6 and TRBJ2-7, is DAGVTQSPTHLIKTRGQQVTLRCSPKSGHDTVSWYQQALGQGPQFIFQYYEEEERQRGNFPDRFSGHQFPNYSSELNVNALLLGDSALYLCASSPPLTSGYTYEQYFGPGTRLTVT.

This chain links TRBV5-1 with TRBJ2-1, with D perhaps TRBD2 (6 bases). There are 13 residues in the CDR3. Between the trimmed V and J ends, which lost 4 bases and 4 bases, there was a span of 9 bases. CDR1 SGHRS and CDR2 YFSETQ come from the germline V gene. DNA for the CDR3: TGCGCCAGCAGCGAGACTAGATACAATGAGCAGTTCTTC. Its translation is CASSETRYNEQFF.

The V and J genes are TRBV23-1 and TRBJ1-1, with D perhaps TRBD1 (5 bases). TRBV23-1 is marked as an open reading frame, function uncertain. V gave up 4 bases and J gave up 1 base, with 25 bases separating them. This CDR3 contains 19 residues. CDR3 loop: CASSPWDPGIRVGNTEAFF. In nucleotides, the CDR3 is TGCGCCAGCAGTCCTTGGGACCCCGGCATTCGGGTTGGGAACACTGAAGCTTTCTTT.

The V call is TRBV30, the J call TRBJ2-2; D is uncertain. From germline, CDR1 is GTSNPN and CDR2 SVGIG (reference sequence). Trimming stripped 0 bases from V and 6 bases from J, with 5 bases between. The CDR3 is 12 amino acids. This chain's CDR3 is CAWSVSAGELFF. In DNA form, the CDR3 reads TGTGCCTGGAGTGTTTCGGCCGGGGAGCTGTTTTTT.

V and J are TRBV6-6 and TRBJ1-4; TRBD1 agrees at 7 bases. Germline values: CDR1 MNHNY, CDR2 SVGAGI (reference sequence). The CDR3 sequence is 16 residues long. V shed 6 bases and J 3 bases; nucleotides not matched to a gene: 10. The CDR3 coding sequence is TGTGCCAGCAGCCGACAGGGTTGGGCGTCTAATGAAAAACTGTTTTTT. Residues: CASSRQGWASNEKLFF.

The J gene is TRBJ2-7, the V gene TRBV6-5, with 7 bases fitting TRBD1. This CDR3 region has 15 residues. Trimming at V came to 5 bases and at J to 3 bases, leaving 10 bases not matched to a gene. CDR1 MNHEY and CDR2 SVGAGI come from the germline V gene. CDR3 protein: CASSLSEDRSYEQYF. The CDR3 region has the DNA TGTGCCAGCAGTCTATCCGAGGACAGGAGCTACGAGCAGTACTTC.

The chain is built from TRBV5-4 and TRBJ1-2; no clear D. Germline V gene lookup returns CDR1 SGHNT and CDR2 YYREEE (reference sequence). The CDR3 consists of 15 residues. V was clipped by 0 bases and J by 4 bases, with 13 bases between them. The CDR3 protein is CASSLVPGPGYGYTF. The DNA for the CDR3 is TGTGCCAGCAGCTTGGTACCGGGCCCTGGCTATGGCTACACCTTC.

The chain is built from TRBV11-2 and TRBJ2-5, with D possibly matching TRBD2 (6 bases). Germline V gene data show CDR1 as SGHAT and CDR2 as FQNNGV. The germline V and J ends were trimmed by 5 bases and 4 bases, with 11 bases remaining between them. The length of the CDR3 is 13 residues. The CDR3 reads CASSPEAGETQYF. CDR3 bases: TGTGCCAGCAGCCCCGAAGCGGGAGAGACCCAGTACTTC. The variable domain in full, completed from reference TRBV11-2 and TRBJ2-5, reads EAGVAQSPRYKIIEKRQSVAFWCNPISGHATLYWYQQILGQGPKLLIQFQNNGVVDDSQLPKDRFSAERLKGVDSTLKIQPAKLEDSAVYLCASSPEAGETQYFGPGTRLLVL.

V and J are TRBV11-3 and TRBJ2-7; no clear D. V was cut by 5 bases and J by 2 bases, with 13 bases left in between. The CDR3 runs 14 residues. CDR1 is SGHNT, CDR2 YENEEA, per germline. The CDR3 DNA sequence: TGTGCCAGCAGCCCCCGTGGTAGTACCTACGAGCAGTACTTC. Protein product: CASSPRGSTYEQYF.

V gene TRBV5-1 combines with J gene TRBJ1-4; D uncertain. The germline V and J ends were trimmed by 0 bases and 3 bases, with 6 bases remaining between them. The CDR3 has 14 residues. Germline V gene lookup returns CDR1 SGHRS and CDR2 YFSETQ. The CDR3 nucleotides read TGCGCCAGCAGCTTGGGTTCAGCTAATGAAAAACTGTTTTTT. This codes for CASSLGSANEKLFF.

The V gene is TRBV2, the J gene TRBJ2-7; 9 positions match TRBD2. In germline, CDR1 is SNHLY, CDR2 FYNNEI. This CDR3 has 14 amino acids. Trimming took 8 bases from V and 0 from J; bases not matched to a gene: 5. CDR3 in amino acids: CASPRLADSYEQYF. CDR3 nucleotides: TGTGCCAGCCCAAGACTAGCGGACTCCTACGAGCAGTACTTC.

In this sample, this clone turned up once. In DNA form, the CDR3 reads TGTGCCAGCAGCTCCCAGAGGACAGTCAATGAGCAGTTCTTC. This translates into CASSSQRTVNEQFF. The chain has TRBV7-9 and TRBJ2-1, with a possible D match to TRBD1 (6 bases). Germline CDR1 reads SEHNR; CDR2 reads FQNEAQ (reference sequence). The V end was cut by 4 bases, the J end by 6 bases, with 13 bases between. The CDR3 length is 14 residues.

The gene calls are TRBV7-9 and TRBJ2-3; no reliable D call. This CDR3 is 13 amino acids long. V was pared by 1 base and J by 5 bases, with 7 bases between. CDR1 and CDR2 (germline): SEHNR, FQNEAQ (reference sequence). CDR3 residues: CASSLEFGDTQYF. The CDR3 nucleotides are TGTGCCAGCAGCTTAGAGTTTGGAGATACGCAGTATTTT.

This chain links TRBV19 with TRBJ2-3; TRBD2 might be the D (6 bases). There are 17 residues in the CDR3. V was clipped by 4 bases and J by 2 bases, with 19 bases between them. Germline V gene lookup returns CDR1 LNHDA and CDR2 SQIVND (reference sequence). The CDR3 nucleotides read TGTGCCAGTAGTAATTCGGCGGAGGGCCTGAACACAGATACGCAGTATTTT. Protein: CASSNSAEGLNTDTQYF. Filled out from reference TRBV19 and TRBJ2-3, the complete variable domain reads DGGITQSPKYLFRKEGQNVTLSCEQNLNHDAMYWYRQDPGQGLRLIYYSQIVNDFQKGDIAEGYSVSREKKESFPLTVTSAQKNPTAFYLCASSNSAEGLNTDTQYFGPGTRLTVL.

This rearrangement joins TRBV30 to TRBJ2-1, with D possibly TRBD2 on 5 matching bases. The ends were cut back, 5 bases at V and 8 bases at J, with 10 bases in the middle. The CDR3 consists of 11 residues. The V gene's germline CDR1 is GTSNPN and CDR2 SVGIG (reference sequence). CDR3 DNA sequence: TGTGCCTGGGCTCACGGGGATGAGCAGTTCTTC. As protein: CAWAHGDEQFF.